This T cell receptor (beta chain) was captured in a study of CD8 T cells in ankylosing spondylitis. TCRdb ran MiXCR on the 5' RACE reads and lists one entry per CDR3 protein. The sample holds approximately 350,000 distinct CDR3 sequences, approximately 20% seen once. Trimming left V 5 bases short and J 12 bases short, with 26 bases between. Germline CDR1 MNHEY, CDR2 SMNVEV (reference sequence). CDR3 length: 15 residues. The sequenced sample consisted of blood, either unsorted or a sorted T cell fraction (not recorded which). The chain has TRBV27 and TRBJ2-7; a possible D gene is TRBD1 (5 bases). This TCR derives from a male donor with ankylosing spondylitis or in good health (not recorded which). As DNA, the CDR3 is TGTGCCAGCAGTCCTACACTACTCAGGGTAAATGATCCGTACTTC. Its translation is CASSPTLLRVNDPYF.